This T cell receptor (beta chain) was captured by sequencing in a study of T cells in Graves' hyperthyroidism and ophthalmopathy. The study left out patients who had uncontrolled infection, other autoimmune disease, pregnancy or lactation. Each diagnosis drew on symptoms, thyroxine, TRAb, thyroid ultrasound and orbital computed tomography findings. Notes on the study in general: Among thyroid clonotypes expanded above 0.001, most also appeared in blood. Ophthalmopathy and stable hyperthyroidism were separated by a 13 V-J model.

Amplification targeted TCR beta CDR3 regions from RNA transcripts. The primer set for the first-round RT-PCR of the TCR CDR3 was HTBI. TCRdb recomputed calls from the multiplex PCR reads with MiXCR, one row per CDR3 protein. This sample carries more than 350,000 distinct CDR3 sequences, nearly 15% of them seen once, and the ten largest clones take 15% to 20%. This clonotype has a count of ten or more. Antigen specificity is unknown. Sequencing used blood. This sequence was found in a woman aged 55-69 years with Graves' ophthalmopathy.

The CDR3 protein is CASSFPTSGSSYEQYF. In DNA, the CDR3 is TGTGCCAGCAGTTTCCCGACTAGCGGGAGCTCCTACGAGCAGTACTTC. V gene TRBV28 combines with J gene TRBJ2-7, with 12 positions matching TRBD2. Germline CDR1 MDHEN, CDR2 SYDVKM. This CDR3 spans 16 amino acids. V was clipped by 3 bases and J by 0 bases; unmatched bases: 3.